This entry features one T cell receptor (beta chain) sequence. The sample comes from a study of T cell repertoires in cytomegalovirus infection. This CDR3 has 14 amino acids. Germline lookup yields CDR1 MNHEY and CDR2 SVGAGI. V was trimmed by 10 bases and J by 1 base, leaving 13 bases between them. TCRdb re-called the reads with MiXCR, one entry per CDR3 protein. The sample includes roughly 230,000 distinct CDR3 sequences, over 15% of them seen just once. The J gene is TRBJ1-4, the V gene TRBV6-5; no reliable D call. The TCR was taken from a human donor in good health (CMV status not recorded). Some clones in this sample may be carry-over from other donors' samples. The sequencing input was CD8+ T cells from PBMCs. In nucleotides, the CDR3 is TGTGCCACCTCCAGTATGGGAACTAATGAAAAACTGTTTTTT. This translates into CATSSMGTNEKLFF.